This TCR beta chain was identified during a study of control samples from healthy donors and cancer patients. This clone was seen a few times. Trimming removed 5 bases at V and 2 bases at J, with 12 bases between. This CDR3 is 14 amino acids long. Germline V gives CDR1 MNHEY, CDR2 SVGAGI. Libraries were prepared by immunoSEQ multiplex PCR; TCRdb keeps only in-frame clonotypes and omits some of them. The sample shows approximately 120,000 clones, over 75% of them seen only once. This clonotype was obtained from a human donor in good health. The donor label of this sample is uncertain. This rearrangement joins TRBV6-5 to TRBJ1-2; no definite D call. Source material: blood. CDR3 coding DNA: TGTGCCAGCAGTACCCGTGTAGCAAACTATGGCTACACCTTC. The encoded protein is CASSTRVANYGYTF.